This entry lists 32 T cell receptor beta chains sequenced from one sample in a study of neurological immune-mediated disorders. TCRdb reprocessed the 5' RACE reads via MiXCR and lists one record per CDR3 protein. The data hold 30,000 or so distinct CDR3 sequences, with roughly 15% observed a single time. Sequenced input: PBMCs. These receptor sequences come from a man between 65 and 85 years old in good health.

This clonotype was counted at least ten times. The chain uses TRBV12-3 or TRBV12-4 and TRBJ1-2; 10 nucleotides agree with TRBD1. Trimming took 6 bases from V and 6 from J; bases not matched to a gene: 4. CDR3 length: 13 amino acids. CDR3 amino acids: CASRDRGRDGYTF. The CDR3, as DNA: TGTGCCAGCAGAGACAGGGGGCGAGATGGCTACACCTTC.

This clonotype was recorded a few times. V gene TRBV7-2 combines with J gene TRBJ2-7; D is unresolved. The V gene's germline CDR1 is SGHTA and CDR2 FQGNSA. The CDR3 spans 14 residues. Trimming left V 5 bases short and J 1 base short, with 12 bases between. The CDR3 protein is CASSRWTQSYEQYF. The CDR3 nucleotides read TGTGCCAGCAGCAGATGGACCCAGTCCTACGAGCAGTACTTC.

The table lists this clonotype with a few counts. This chain links TRBV5-1 with TRBJ2-7; 7 bases line up with TRBD1. Germline V gene lookup returns CDR1 SGHRS and CDR2 YFSETQ. The CDR3 is 13 residues long. With 4 bases clipped from V and 2 bases from J, the junction kept 3 bases outside the gene matches. For the CDR3, the DNA is TGCGCCAGCAGCGGGGACAGAACCTACGAGCAGTACTTC. Translating gives CASSGDRTYEQYF.

Many counts were recorded for this clonotype. This chain joins TRBV12-3 or TRBV12-4 and TRBJ1-1, with D maybe TRBD1 (6 bases). V lost 5 bases and J lost 4, with 17 bases in between. The CDR3 runs 15 residues. The CDR3 DNA sequence: TGTGCCAGCAGTCGGGTAGGGAGGGGGATCACTGAAGCTTTCTTT. This codes for CASSRVGRGITEAFF.

This clonotype was seen a few times. The rearrangement links TRBV19 to TRBJ1-5; 7 positions agree with TRBD1. J lost 3 bases, V lost 6 bases, and 8 bases had no gene match. CDR1 is LNHDA, CDR2 SQIVND, per germline (reference sequence). This CDR3 contains 15 residues. CDR3 coding DNA: TGTGCCAGTAGCCGGGACAGAGAAATCAATCAGCCCCAGCATTTT. Protein product: CASSRDREINQPQHF.

This clonotype was counted many times. V usage is TRBV7-2 and J usage is TRBJ1-5, with TRBD1 matching over 7 bases. CDR1 and CDR2 (germline): SGHTA, FQGNSA. V shed 5 bases and J 0 bases; nucleotides not matched to a gene: 4. The CDR3 spans 15 residues. The CDR3 loop is CASSARTGSNQPQHF. In DNA, the CDR3 is TGTGCCAGCAGCGCACGGACAGGTAGCAATCAGCCCCAGCATTTT.

This clonotype was detected many times. The chain links TRBV5-1 to TRBJ2-1, with unresolved D. V was shortened by 6 bases and J by 0 bases, with 1 base between the two germline ends. Germline V gene lookup returns CDR1 SGHRS and CDR2 YFSETQ. The length of the CDR3 is 11 residues. This CDR3 is CASNSYNEQFF. The CDR3 DNA follows: TGCGCCAGCAACTCCTACAATGAGCAGTTCTTC.

This clonotype has at least ten counts. CDR3 sequence reads: CASSLAHSSGGATDTQYF. DNA for the CDR3: TGTGCCAGCAGCTTAGCCCATTCTAGCGGGGGGGCAACAGATACGCAGTATTTT. The chain couples TRBV7-2 to TRBJ2-3; TRBD2 matches 12 bases. V was pared by 0 bases and J by 3 bases, with 7 bases of the junction left unmatched. Germline assignment: CDR1 SGHTA and CDR2 FQGNSA. CDR3 length: 18 residues. The whole variable domain, remainder taken from reference TRBV7-2 and TRBJ2-3, is GAGVSQSPSNKVTEKGKDVELRCDPISGHTALYWYRQSLGQGLEFLIYFQGNSAPDKSGLPSDRFSAERTGGSVSTLTIQRTQQEDSAVYLCASSLAHSSGGATDTQYFGPGTRLTVL.

Many counts were recorded for this clonotype. This chain links TRBV29-1 with TRBJ1-2, with D maybe TRBD1 (6 bases). The length of the CDR3 is 15 residues. The germline V gene encodes CDR1 SQVTM and CDR2 ANQGSEA. V shed 3 bases and J shed 4 bases, with 18 bases lying between them. In nucleotides, the CDR3 is TGCAGCGTTGAGTCCGGGACACGGGAATTCTATGGCTACACCTTC. Amino acids: CSVESGTREFYGYTF.

The chain has TRBV5-5 and TRBJ2-1; tentative D call: TRBD1 (5 bases). This CDR3 has 11 residues. Trimming shortened V by 7 bases and J by 5 bases, and 7 bases separated the two germline ends. Germline CDR1 is SGHKS and CDR2 is YYEKEE (reference sequence). The CDR3 region has the DNA TGTGCCAGCGCCAGGGACAATGAGCAGTTCTTC. It encodes CASARDNEQFF.

The chain combines TRBV11-3 with TRBJ2-7, with 7 bases that match TRBD2. This CDR3 region has 15 residues. Germline CDR1 and CDR2: SGHNT and YENEEA. The V and J ends lost 5 bases and 7 bases, in that order; junction bases with no gene match: 14. The CDR3 coding sequence is TGTGCCAGCAGCACCCTATTGGGGGGGGGGAGGGAGCAGTACTTC. Translation: CASSTLLGGGREQYF.

This clonotype was picked up many times. The V gene is TRBV20-1, the J gene TRBJ1-6, with D tentatively TRBD1 (5 bases). The V gene's germline CDR1 is DFQATT and CDR2 SNEGSKA (reference sequence). The V end was cut by 1 base, the J end by 7 bases, with 8 bases between. The CDR3 is 13 residues long. Written as DNA, the CDR3 is TGCAGTGCTAGAGTGGACAAGAATTCACCCCTCCACTTT. Translating it yields CSARVDKNSPLHF.

This clonotype has ten or more counts. The V gene is TRBV20-1, the J gene TRBJ2-1; perhaps D is TRBD1 or TRBD2 (6 bases each). The CDR3 is made up of 15 amino acids. Germline assignment: CDR1 DFQATT and CDR2 SNEGSKA (reference sequence). Trimming took 1 base from V and 6 from J, leaving 16 bases between them. CDR3: CSARVRGAPINEQFF. The CDR3 region has the DNA TGCAGTGCTAGAGTGAGGGGGGCGCCGATCAATGAGCAGTTCTTC.

This clonotype came up many times. The rearrangement uses TRBV7-2 and TRBJ2-3; 10 positions match TRBD2. Germline assignment: CDR1 SGHTA and CDR2 FQGNSA. Trimming removed 3 bases from V and 0 bases from J; junction bases left unmatched: 6. This CDR3 comprises 17 residues. CDR3 region: CASSFYSGGTSTDTQYF. CDR3 DNA: TGTGCCAGCAGCTTCTATAGCGGGGGGACTAGCACAGATACGCAGTATTTT.

This clonotype rates as medium-sized. The chain joins TRBV2 to TRBJ1-5; D remains ambiguous. From germline, CDR1 is SNHLY and CDR2 FYNNEI. V lost 1 base to trimming and J lost 1 base, with 5 bases between them. CDR3 length: 14 residues. The CDR3 region has the DNA TGTGCCAGCAGTGAAGGACAAAGCAATCAGCCCCAGCATTTT. Translation: CASSEGQSNQPQHF. Looking up the rest from reference TRBV2 and TRBJ1-5 gives the full variable domain: EPEVTQTPSHQVTQMGQEVILRCVPISNHLYFYWYRQILGQKVEFLVSFYNNEISEKSEIFDDQFSVERPDGSNFTLKIRSTKLEDSAMYFCASSEGQSNQPQHFGDGTRLSIL.

This clonotype was found many times. V usage is TRBV5-1 and J usage is TRBJ1-4; D ambiguous. Germline CDR1 SGHRS, CDR2 YFSETQ. The CDR3 is 16 amino acids. Between the trimmed V and J ends, which lost 4 bases and 1 base, there was a span of 14 bases. CDR3 loop: CASSPSLRGTNEKLFF. DNA for the CDR3: TGCGCCAGCAGCCCCTCTCTCCGAGGAACTAATGAAAAACTGTTTTTT.

The rearrangement links TRBV5-1 to TRBJ2-5; tentative D call: TRBD2 (6 bases). The germline gives CDR1 SGHRS, CDR2 YFSETQ. The V end was cut by 3 bases, the J end by 4 bases, with 13 bases between. The CDR3 covers 14 residues. CDR3 region: CASSSGSPPETQYF. The CDR3 nucleotides are TGCGCCAGCAGCTCCGGGAGCCCCCCAGAGACCCAGTACTTC.

This clonotype was recorded many times. V and J are TRBV7-2 and TRBJ1-6; no clear D gene. The CDR3 consists of 15 residues. V dropped 6 bases and J dropped 8 bases, with 17 bases sitting between them. The V gene's germline CDR1 is SGHTA and CDR2 FQGNSA. The CDR3 loop reads CASRLGLYVDSPLHF. DNA for the CDR3: TGTGCCAGCAGACTAGGCCTTTACGTGGATTCACCCCTCCACTTT.

This clonotype was seen at least ten times. V is TRBV2 and J is TRBJ1-5, with D possibly being TRBD1 (6 bases). Germline CDR1 reads SNHLY; CDR2 reads FYNNEI. The CDR3 has 14 amino acids. V shed 1 base and J shed 9 bases, with 13 bases lying between them. CDR3 nucleotide sequence: TGTGCCAGCAGTGAAGTGGGGGCCCAAGGGCCCCAGCATTTT. This encodes CASSEVGAQGPQHF.

This clonotype was recorded at least ten times. The V gene is TRBV5-1, the J gene TRBJ2-2, with 7 positions matching TRBD1. J was trimmed by 0 bases and V by 5 bases; bases with no gene match: 4. The CDR3 covers 15 residues. Germline V CDR1 and CDR2: SGHRS, YFSETQ. The CDR3 loop is CASSSGTANTGELFF. The CDR3 DNA reads TGCGCCAGCAGTTCGGGGACAGCGAACACCGGGGAGCTGTTTTTT.

This clonotype showed up many times. The chain combines TRBV7-6 with TRBJ2-3, with 10 bases aligning to TRBD1. V shed 5 bases and J 8 bases; nucleotides not matched to a gene: 7. Germline loops: CDR1 SGHVS, CDR2 FNYEAQ. This CDR3 region has 14 residues. CDR3 residues: CASSPGTGDSTQYF. The CDR3 DNA sequence: TGTGCCAGCAGCCCCGGGACAGGGGACAGTACGCAGTATTTT. The full variable domain, in which reference TRBV7-6 and TRBJ2-3 provide the parts outside the CDR3, is GAGVSQSPRYKVTKRGQDVALRCDPISGHVSLYWYRQALGQGPEFLTYFNYEAQQDKSGLPNDRFSAERPEGSISTLTIQRTEQRDSAMYRCASSPGTGDSTQYFGPGTRLTVL.

This clonotype was detected ten times or more. This rearrangement joins TRBV29-1 to TRBJ1-2; D is ambiguous. The CDR3 spans 13 residues. The germline V gene has CDR1 SQVTM and CDR2 ANQGSEA. Trimming took off 4 bases at V and 2 bases at J, with 11 bases between the two ends. CDR3 in amino acids: CSVVNSANYGYTF. DNA for the CDR3: TGCAGCGTTGTTAACAGCGCAAACTATGGCTACACCTTC. The whole variable domain, filled in from reference TRBV29-1 and TRBJ1-2, reads SAVISQKPSRDICQRGTSLTIQCQVDSQVTMMFWYRQQPGQSLTLIATANQGSEATYESGFVIDKFPISRPNLTFSTLTVSNMSPEDSSIYLCSVVNSANYGYTFGSGTRLTVV.

This clonotype was seen ten or more times. The rearrangement uses TRBV5-1 and TRBJ1-1; the D gene is possibly TRBD1 (5 bases). CDR1 is SGHRS and CDR2 is YFSETQ in the germline V gene. The CDR3 covers 15 residues. V gave up 0 bases and J gave up 4 bases, with 13 bases separating them. Written as DNA, the CDR3 is TGCGCCAGCAGCTTGGAAGGGGCCCCGGGCACTGAAGCTTTCTTT. Translated: CASSLEGAPGTEAFF.

This clonotype was found many times. The rearrangement joins TRBV7-2 to TRBJ1-5; D is uncertain. Looked up from germline, CDR1 is SGHTA and CDR2 is FQGNSA. The V end was cut by 5 bases, the J end by 0 bases, with 8 bases between. The CDR3 loop spans 14 amino acids. CDR3 DNA sequence: TGTGCCAGCAGCGGGAAGTATAGCAATCAGCCCCAGCATTTT. Translation gives CASSGKYSNQPQHF.

The sample holds many counts of this clonotype. The V call is TRBV12-3 or TRBV12-4, the J call TRBJ2-3; D possibly corresponds to TRBD1 (7 bases). V was clipped by 4 bases and J by 3 bases, with 17 bases between them. This CDR3 is 16 amino acids long. The CDR3 region has the DNA TGTGCCAGCAGTTCCGTCGGGGCAGGGGGGACAGATACGCAGTATTTT. This gives the protein CASSSVGAGGTDTQYF.

This clonotype was seen repeatedly, ten times or more. The V and J genes are TRBV5-5 and TRBJ2-1; 9 bases match TRBD1. The CDR3 loop spans 16 amino acids. The trim removed 3 bases at V and 0 bases at J, leaving 4 bases unmatched. The germline V gene has CDR1 SGHKS and CDR2 YYEKEE (reference sequence). Here the CDR3 DNA reads TGTGCCAGCAGCTCCCTGGACAGGGGCTCCTACAATGAGCAGTTCTTC. It translates to CASSSLDRGSYNEQFF.

This clonotype was seen ten or more times. The chain joins TRBV12-3 or TRBV12-4 to TRBJ2-1; 13 nucleotides agree with TRBD2. The CDR3 totals 17 residues. The ends lost 3 bases at V and 2 bases at J; junction bases unmatched: 4. CDR3 protein: CASSLRLAGGPYNEQFF. CDR3 DNA sequence: TGTGCCAGCAGTTTGCGACTAGCGGGGGGCCCCTACAATGAGCAGTTCTTC.

This clonotype was observed at least ten times. The chain uses TRBV28 and TRBJ2-2, with TRBD1 identical over 7 bases. The germline V gene has CDR1 MDHEN and CDR2 SYDVKM. With 4 bases clipped from V and 6 bases from J, the junction kept 2 bases outside the gene matches. The CDR3 runs to 13 residues. CDR3 nucleotides: TGTGCCAGCAGTTCCGACAGGGCCGGGGAGCTGTTTTTT. It encodes CASSSDRAGELFF. The full variable domain, rest sourced from reference TRBV28 and TRBJ2-2, is DVKVTQSSRYLVKRTGEKVFLECVQDMDHENMFWYRQDPGLGLRLIYFSYDVKMKEKGDIPEGYSVSREKKERFSLILESASTNQTSMYLCASSSDRAGELFFGEGSRLTVL.

The chain is built from TRBV18 and TRBJ2-7, with a possible D match to TRBD2 (5 bases). The CDR3 sequence is 13 residues long. Per the germline V gene, CDR1 is KGHSH and CDR2 is LQKENI. Between the trimmed V and J ends, which lost 5 bases and 6 bases, there was a span of 14 bases. This chain's CDR3 is CASSDMSGSEQYF. The CDR3 nucleotides read TGTGCCAGCTCAGACATGTCGGGGAGCGAGCAGTACTTC. The full variable domain, completed using reference TRBV18 and TRBJ2-7, is NAGVMQNPRHLVRRRGQEARLRCSPMKGHSHVYWYRQLPEEGLKFMVYLQKENIIDESGMPKERFSAEFPKEGPSILRIQQVVRGDSAAYFCASSDMSGSEQYFGPGTRLTVT.

This clonotype was picked up many times. J is TRBJ2-1 and V is TRBV20-1; maybe TRBD2 (6 bases). With 3 bases removed from V and 6 bases from J, the gap between germline ends came to 21 bases. This CDR3 is built from 16 residues. The germline gives CDR1 DFQATT, CDR2 SNEGSKA (reference sequence). CDR3 in DNA: TGCAGTGCTAGGCAAACGGCCGCGGGGTTAGGCAATGAGCAGTTCTTC. Protein: CSARQTAAGLGNEQFF.

This clonotype was detected many times. J is TRBJ1-2 and V is TRBV18; D unresolved. Trimming removed 1 base from V and 0 bases from J, with 6 bases in between. This CDR3 spans 14 amino acids. Looked up from germline, CDR1 is KGHSH and CDR2 is LQKENI. CDR3 loop: CASSPRVANYGYTF. The DNA for the CDR3 is TGTGCCAGCTCACCACGGGTAGCTAACTATGGCTACACCTTC.

Of note for this clonotype: One end of the junction varies from germline; a read error may be responsible. V is TRBV5-6 and J is TRBJ2-7; 7 bases are shared with TRBD1. The CDR3 is 14 residues long. Germline loops: CDR1 SGHDT, CDR2 YYEEEE. Here the CDR3 DNA reads TGTGCCAGTAGCTTGTTACAGGGGTTCTACGAGCAGCACTTC. Encoded protein: CASSLLQGFYEQHF.